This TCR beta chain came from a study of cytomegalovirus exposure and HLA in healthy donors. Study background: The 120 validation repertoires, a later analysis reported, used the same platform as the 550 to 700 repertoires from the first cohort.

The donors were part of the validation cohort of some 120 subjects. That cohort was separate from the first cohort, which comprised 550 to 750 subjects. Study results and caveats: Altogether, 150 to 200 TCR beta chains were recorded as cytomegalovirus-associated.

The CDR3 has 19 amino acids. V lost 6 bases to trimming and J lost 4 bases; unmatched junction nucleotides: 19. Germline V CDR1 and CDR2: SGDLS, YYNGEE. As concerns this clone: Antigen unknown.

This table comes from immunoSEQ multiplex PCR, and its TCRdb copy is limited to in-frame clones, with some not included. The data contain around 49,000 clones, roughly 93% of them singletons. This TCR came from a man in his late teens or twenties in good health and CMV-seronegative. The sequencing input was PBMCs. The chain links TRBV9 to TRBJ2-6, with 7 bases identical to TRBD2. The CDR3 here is CASTLEREHSREGANVLTF. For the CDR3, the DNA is TGTGCCAGCACTCTTGAGCGGGAACACTCCAGGGAAGGGGCCAACGTCCTGACTTTC. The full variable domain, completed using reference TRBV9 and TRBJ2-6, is DSGVTQTPKHLITATGQRVTLRCSPRSGDLSVYWYQQSLDQGLQFLIQYYNGEERAKGNILERFSAQQFPDLHSELNLSSLELGDSALYFCASTLEREHSREGANVLTFGAGSRLTVL.